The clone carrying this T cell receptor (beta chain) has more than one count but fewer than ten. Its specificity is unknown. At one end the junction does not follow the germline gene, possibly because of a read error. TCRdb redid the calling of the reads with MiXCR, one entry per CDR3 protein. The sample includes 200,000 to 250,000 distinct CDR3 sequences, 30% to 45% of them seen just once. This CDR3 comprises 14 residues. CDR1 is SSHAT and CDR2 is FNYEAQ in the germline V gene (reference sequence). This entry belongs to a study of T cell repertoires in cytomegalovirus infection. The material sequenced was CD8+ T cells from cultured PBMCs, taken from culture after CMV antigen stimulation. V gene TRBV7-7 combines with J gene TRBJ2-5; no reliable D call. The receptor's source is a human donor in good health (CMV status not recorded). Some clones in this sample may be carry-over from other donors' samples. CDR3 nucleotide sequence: TGTGCTAGCAGCTTAGCATTGGGAAAAGAGACCCAGTACTTC. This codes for CASSLALGKETQYF. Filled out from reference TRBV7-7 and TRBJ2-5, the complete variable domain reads GAGVSQSPRYKVTKRGQDVTLRCDPISSHATLYWYQQALGQGPEFLTYFNYEAQPDKSGLPSDRFSAERPEGSISTLTIQRTEQRDSAMYRCASSLALGKETQYFGPGTRLLVL.